These 20 T cell receptor beta chains were all obtained from the same sample, sequenced in a study of blood T cell repertoires in COVID-19. Libraries were prepared by immunoSEQ multiplex PCR; TCRdb keeps only in-frame clonotypes and omits some of them. The sample carries approximately 150,000 clones, 70% to 90% recorded once. The sample was peripheral blood. Receptors originate from a woman of 80 years or more with COVID-19, enrolled during active disease.

The V gene is TRBV2, the J gene TRBJ2-3, with 10 bases aligning to TRBD1. CDR1 SNHLY and CDR2 FYNNEI come from the germline V gene. The CDR3 runs 15 residues. V shed 5 bases and J 3 bases; nucleotides not matched to a gene: 5. The CDR3 sequence: CASSTRDRGTDTQYF. Written as DNA, the CDR3 is TGTGCCAGCAGTACCCGGGACAGGGGTACAGATACGCAGTATTTT.

The V gene is TRBV30, the J gene TRBJ2-5, with D maybe TRBD1 (6 bases). The CDR3 contains 13 residues. CDR1 GTSNPN and CDR2 SVGIG come from the germline V gene (reference sequence). The DNA for the CDR3 is TGTGCGCGGACAGCACGAGGACAAGAGACCCAGTACTTC. It yields the protein CARTARGQETQYF.

The chain employs TRBV4-1 and TRBJ1-1, with TRBD1 as a possible D gene (5 bases). This CDR3 has 17 amino acids. Germline lookup yields CDR1 MGHRA and CDR2 YSYEKL. V gave up 0 bases and J gave up 4 bases, with 18 bases separating them. CDR3: CASSQDVAGRRLTEAFF. The CDR3, as DNA: TGCGCCAGCAGCCAAGATGTGGCAGGGCGTCGTCTCACTGAAGCTTTCTTT.

This chain connects TRBV9 to TRBJ2-3; 10 bases line up with TRBD2. With V trimmed by 3 bases and J by 5 bases, 27 bases remained unmatched. Germline V CDR1 and CDR2: SGDLS, YYNGEE. The CDR3 runs to 22 residues. CDR3 sequence: CASSASLRKPSGSKLRGDTQYF. CDR3 bases: TGTGCCAGCAGCGCTTCCCTTCGAAAACCTAGCGGGAGCAAACTAAGGGGAGATACGCAGTATTTT. Full variable domain (rest looked up from reference TRBV9 and TRBJ2-3): DSGVTQTPKHLITATGQRVTLRCSPRSGDLSVYWYQQSLDQGLQFLIQYYNGEERAKGNILERFSAQQFPDLHSELNLSSLELGDSALYFCASSASLRKPSGSKLRGDTQYFGPGTRLTVL.

V gene TRBV7-9 combines with J gene TRBJ1-4; 9 nucleotides match TRBD1. V dropped 4 bases and J dropped 2; count of bases not matched to a gene: 5. In germline, CDR1 is SEHNR, CDR2 FQNEAQ (reference sequence). This CDR3 region has 16 residues. The CDR3 coding sequence is TGTGCCAGCAGCTCCGACGACAGGGGGACTAATGAAAAACTGTTTTTT. Amino acids: CASSSDDRGTNEKLFF. The whole variable domain, filled in from reference TRBV7-9 and TRBJ1-4, reads DTGVSQNPRHKITKRGQNVTFRCDPISEHNRLYWYRQTLGQGPEFLTYFQNEAQLEKSRLLSDRFSAERPKGSFSTLEIQRTEQGDSAMYLCASSSDDRGTNEKLFFGSGTQLSVL.

The rearrangement links TRBV7-2 to TRBJ2-7; no clear D. The germline V gene has CDR1 SGHTA and CDR2 FQGNSA. Trimming shortened V by 8 bases and J by 3 bases, and 8 bases separated the two germline ends. The CDR3 covers 11 residues. CDR3 sequence (DNA): TGTGCCAGCTCCGTAGACTACGAGCAGTACTTC. This gives the protein CASSVDYEQYF.

The rearrangement uses TRBV19 and TRBJ1-2; 7 bases agree with TRBD1. V was clipped by 4 bases and J by 4 bases; unmatched bases: 9. CDR3 length equals 15 residues. The germline V gene has CDR1 LNHDA and CDR2 SQIVND (reference sequence). CDR3 region: CASSTRTGGIYGYTF. DNA for the CDR3: TGTGCCAGTAGTACTCGGACAGGCGGCATCTATGGCTACACCTTC.

The chain carries TRBV12-3 or TRBV12-4 and TRBJ1-1; D perhaps matches TRBD1 (6 bases). The length of the CDR3 is 13 residues. V was cut by 6 bases and J by 10 bases, with 18 bases left in between. The CDR3 nucleotides read TGTGCCAGCAGATCACTGGTAGGGGGGGGAGCTTTCTTT. Its protein is CASRSLVGGGAFF.

The chain employs TRBV10-3 and TRBJ1-3, with D perhaps TRBD1 (5 bases). CDR3 length: 12 amino acids. Germline-derived CDR1 and CDR2 are ENHRY and SYGVKD. Trimming cost V 6 bases and J 4 bases, with 7 bases left between them. This CDR3 reads CAIRTDGNTIYF. The CDR3 coding sequence is TGTGCCATCAGGACAGACGGAAACACCATATATTTT.

V is TRBV9 and J is TRBJ1-2; 9 positions agree with TRBD1. From germline, CDR1 is SGDLS and CDR2 YYNGEE. The length of the CDR3 is 14 residues. V dropped 0 bases and J dropped 9; count of bases not matched to a gene: 6. CDR3 nucleotides: TGTGCCAGCAGCGTAGGGGACAGGGCAATTAGCTACACCTTC. This gives the protein CASSVGDRAISYTF.

This clone was counted once. The J gene is TRBJ2-5, the V gene TRBV2, with a tentative D call TRBD2 (6 bases). Between the trimmed V and J ends, which lost 7 bases and 5 bases, there was a span of 11 bases. The CDR3 has 12 residues. Germline values: CDR1 SNHLY, CDR2 FYNNEI. The CDR3 DNA reads as TGTGCCAGCATGGCGGCGGGGGAGACCCAGTACTTC. It encodes CASMAAGETQYF.

The J gene is TRBJ2-1, the V gene TRBV20-1; 12 bases are shared with TRBD2. The V gene's germline CDR1 is DFQATT and CDR2 SNEGSKA (reference sequence). After removal of 3 bases from V and 8 bases from J, the junction contained 11 bases not matched to a gene. The CDR3 is made up of 16 amino acids. The CDR3 reads CSASRASGRVGYEQFF. Here the CDR3 DNA reads TGCAGTGCTAGTCGTGCTAGCGGGAGGGTAGGTTATGAGCAGTTCTTC.

This rearrangement joins TRBV11-2 to TRBJ2-7, with D possibly being TRBD2 (6 bases). Germline V gene data show CDR1 as SGHAT and CDR2 as FQNNGV. With 1 base removed from V and 12 bases from J, the gap between germline ends came to 19 bases. The CDR3 spans 14 residues. The CDR3 reads CASSLGGTANRWYF. The CDR3 region has the DNA TGTGCCAGCAGCTTAGGGGGGACTGCGAATAGGTGGTACTTC.

The chain links TRBV29-1 to TRBJ2-2, with D tentatively TRBD2 (6 bases). The germline V gene encodes CDR1 SQVTM and CDR2 ANQGSEA. Trimming pared 7 bases from V and 6 bases from J, leaving 12 bases between. The CDR3 consists of 12 residues. Written as DNA, the CDR3 is TGCAGCGCCATGGGGGGACCCGGGGAGCTGTTTTTT. Residues: CSAMGGPGELFF.

This chain connects TRBV7-2 to TRBJ1-4, with no clear D. CDR1 is SGHTA, CDR2 FQGNSA, per germline. The CDR3 length is 15 residues. The V gene lost 5 bases and the J gene lost 8 bases, with 18 bases spanning the gap. The CDR3 DNA follows: TGTGCCAGCAGCCCTATCGGGAATGTAGGAGAAAAACTGTTTTTT. Translating gives CASSPIGNVGEKLFF.

The gene calls are TRBV27 and TRBJ1-1, with D unclear. The V end was cut by 2 bases, the J end by 2 bases, with 9 bases between. This CDR3 has 14 residues. Germline CDR1 reads MNHEY; CDR2 reads SMNVEV (reference sequence). The CDR3 DNA reads as TGTGCCAGCAGTTTAATGGCGACAAACACTGAAGCTTTCTTT. It codes for CASSLMATNTEAFF.

The gene calls are TRBV7-2 and TRBJ1-1; D is possibly TRBD1 (5 bases). CDR1 and CDR2 (germline): SGHTA, FQGNSA. V lost 1 base, J lost 4 bases, and 13 bases lay in between. The CDR3 runs 15 residues. The CDR3: CASSLVIGGTTEAFF. The CDR3 DNA reads TGTGCCAGCAGCTTAGTTATTGGGGGGACCACTGAAGCTTTCTTT. Full variable domain (outside the CDR3, taken from reference TRBV7-2 and TRBJ1-1): GAGVSQSPSNKVTEKGKDVELRCDPISGHTALYWYRQSLGQGLEFLIYFQGNSAPDKSGLPSDRFSAERTGGSVSTLTIQRTQQEDSAVYLCASSLVIGGTTEAFFGQGTRLTVV.

This chain links TRBV13 with TRBJ2-1, with 11 bases matching TRBD2. Germline-derived CDR1 and CDR2 are PRHDT and FYEKMQ (reference sequence). This CDR3 spans 14 amino acids. J lost 14 bases, V lost 6 bases, and 12 bases had no gene match. CDR3 in amino acids: CASRIWVAGGLEFF. In DNA, the CDR3 is TGTGCCAGCAGGATCTGGGTAGCGGGAGGGCTTGAGTTCTTC.

V usage is TRBV19 and J usage is TRBJ2-2, with 12 bases aligning to TRBD2. The CDR3 is made up of 17 amino acids. In germline, CDR1 is LNHDA, CDR2 SQIVND (reference sequence). V gave up 5 bases and J gave up 1 base; unmatched junction bases: 5. Here the CDR3 reads CASSFTSGRMNTGELFF. The DNA for the CDR3 is TGTGCCAGTAGTTTTACTAGCGGGAGGATGAACACCGGGGAGCTGTTTTTT. The full variable domain, in which reference TRBV19 and TRBJ2-2 provide the parts outside the CDR3, is DGGITQSPKYLFRKEGQNVTLSCEQNLNHDAMYWYRQDPGQGLRLIYYSQIVNDFQKGDIAEGYSVSREKKESFPLTVTSAQKNPTAFYLCASSFTSGRMNTGELFFGEGSRLTVL.

The chain combines TRBV5-1 with TRBJ2-3; D is possibly TRBD2 (5 bases). The CDR3 covers 13 residues. Germline V gene sequence: CDR1 SGHRS, CDR2 YFSETQ. The V and J ends lost 0 bases and 6 bases respectively, with 8 bases between them. The CDR3 loop reads CASSLGGYDTQYF. Here the CDR3 DNA reads TGCGCCAGCAGCTTGGGAGGGTACGATACGCAGTATTTT.